This T cell receptor beta chain was sequenced for a study of T cells in Graves' hyperthyroidism and ophthalmopathy. General study points: Ophthalmopathy was model-predicted a median about 6.7 months pre-onset. Stable hyperthyroidism and ophthalmopathy were separated using 13 V-J signatures.

The CDR3 sequence is 16 residues long. Germline V gene lookup returns CDR1 SGHTA and CDR2 FQGNSA. Trimming at V came to 6 bases and at J to 15 bases, leaving 17 bases not matched to a gene. Ophthalmopathy cases met thresholds of Clinical Activity Score at least 3, NOSPECS grade at least 4 and duration under 3 months. Orbital computed tomography and thyroid ultrasound, together with serum TRAb and thyroxine and clinical symptoms, were used for diagnoses. In this sample, this clonotype turned up a few times. The antigen is undetermined. It was RNA transcripts that yielded the amplified TCR beta CDR3 regions. First-round RT-PCR targeting the TCR CDR3 was performed with the HTBI primer set. TCRdb redid the calling of the multiplex PCR reads with MiXCR, one entry per CDR3 protein. The table lists about 590,000 distinct CDR3 sequences, 13% to 15% of them singletons.

J is TRBJ2-1 and V is TRBV7-2, with TRBD2 identical over 13 bases. This clonotype was sampled from a young woman with Graves' ophthalmopathy. The sample comprised blood. The CDR3 spells CASRLRTSGSLLPRFF. The CDR3 nucleotides are TGTGCCAGCAGGCTCCGGACTAGCGGGAGTCTACTTCCCCGGTTCTTC.